This entry describes one T cell receptor beta chain. Its antigen is unknown. These data belong to a study of Ad26.COV2.S vaccination and SARS-CoV-2 variants. Measured with immunoSEQ multiplex PCR; TCRdb has only the in-frame clones, and not every one. Of roughly 450,000 clones listed, around 90% are singletons. Regarding the study as a whole: Substantial breadth in spike-specific CD8+ and CD4+ T cell responses was reportedly seen after vaccination.

This CDR3 spans 15 amino acids. Per the germline V gene, CDR1 is MDHEN and CDR2 is SYDVKM. Germline trimming cut 4 bases from V and 5 bases from J; bases unmatched to any gene: 6. Treatment meaning: around 19 received Ad26.COV2.S at low or high dose, single or two shots; 5 received placebo; per-sample allocation not given. It was on day 63 after the first vaccine or placebo injection that samples were taken. Immunization relied on an Ad26 vector, which expressed Wuhan-strain SARS-CoV-2 spike. The receptor comes from a person between 18 and 59 years old who received the Ad26.COV2.S COVID-19 vaccine or a placebo. The sequenced sample was peripheral blood, obtained in a trial of Ad26.COV2.S vaccine versus placebo. The chain recombines TRBV28 with TRBJ1-5, with TRBD1 matching 9 bases. CDR3 DNA sequence: TGTGCCAGCAGTTCAGAGGGACAGGGTTATCAGCCCCAGCATTTT. Its protein product is CASSSEGQGYQPQHF.